What follows describes a single T cell receptor (beta chain). The data belong to a study of blood T cell repertoires in COVID-19. Study at large: The United States, Italy and Spain were the sources of the acute and convalescent COVID-19 samples.

V was clipped by 2 bases and J by 6 bases; unmatched bases: 7. Germline V CDR1 and CDR2: SEHNR, FQNEAQ (reference sequence). This CDR3 contains 15 residues. Data came from immunoSEQ multiplex PCR; TCRdb stores just in-frame clones and leaves some out. The table records more than 35,000 clones, about 90% of them present only once. This TCR was recovered from a woman in her thirties in a cohort sampled during active COVID-19. Sample: peripheral blood. V is TRBV7-9 and J is TRBJ2-1, with TRBD2 matching 7 bases. CDR3 loop: CASSLFAGAGNEQFF. CDR3 nucleotide sequence: TGTGCCAGCAGCTTATTTGCGGGAGCGGGCAATGAGCAGTTCTTC.